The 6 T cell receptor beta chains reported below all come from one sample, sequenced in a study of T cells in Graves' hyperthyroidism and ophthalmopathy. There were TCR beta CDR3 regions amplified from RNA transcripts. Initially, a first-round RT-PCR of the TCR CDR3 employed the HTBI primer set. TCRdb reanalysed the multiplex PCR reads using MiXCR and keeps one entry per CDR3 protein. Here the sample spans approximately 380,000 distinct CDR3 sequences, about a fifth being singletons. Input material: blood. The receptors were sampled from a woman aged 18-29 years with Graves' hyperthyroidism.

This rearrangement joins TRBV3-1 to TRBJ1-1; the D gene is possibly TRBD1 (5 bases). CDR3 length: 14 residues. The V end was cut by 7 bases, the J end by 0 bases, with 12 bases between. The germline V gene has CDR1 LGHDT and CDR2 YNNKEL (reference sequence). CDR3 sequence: CASTRGVLNTEAFF. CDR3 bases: TGTGCCAGCACCCGGGGGGTTCTGAACACTGAAGCTTTCTTT.

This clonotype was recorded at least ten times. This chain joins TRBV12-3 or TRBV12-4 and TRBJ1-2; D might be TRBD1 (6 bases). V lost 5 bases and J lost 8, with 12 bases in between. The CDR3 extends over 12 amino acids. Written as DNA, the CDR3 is TGTGCCAGCAGTCCGGCAACAGGGGGCTACACCTTC. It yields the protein CASSPATGGYTF.

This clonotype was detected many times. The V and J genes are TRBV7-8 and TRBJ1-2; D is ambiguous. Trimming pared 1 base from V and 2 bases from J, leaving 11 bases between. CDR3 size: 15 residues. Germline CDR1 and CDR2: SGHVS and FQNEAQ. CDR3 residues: CASSLVSQPNYGYTF. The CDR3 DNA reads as TGTGCCAGCAGCTTAGTGTCTCAGCCAAACTATGGCTACACCTTC.

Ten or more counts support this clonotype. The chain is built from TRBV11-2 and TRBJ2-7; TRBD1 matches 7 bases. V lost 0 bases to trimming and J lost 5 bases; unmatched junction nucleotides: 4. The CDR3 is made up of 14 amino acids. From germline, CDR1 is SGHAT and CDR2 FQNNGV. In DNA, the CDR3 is TGTGCCAGCAGCTTAGACAGGGGGTCGAACGAGCAGTACTTC. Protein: CASSLDRGSNEQYF.

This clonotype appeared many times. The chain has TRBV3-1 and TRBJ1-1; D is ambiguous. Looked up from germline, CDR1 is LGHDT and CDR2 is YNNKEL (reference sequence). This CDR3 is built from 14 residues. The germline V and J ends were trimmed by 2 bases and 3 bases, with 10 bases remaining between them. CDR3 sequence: CASSQRSGHTEAFF. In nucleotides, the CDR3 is TGTGCCAGCAGCCAAAGGAGTGGGCACACTGAAGCTTTCTTT. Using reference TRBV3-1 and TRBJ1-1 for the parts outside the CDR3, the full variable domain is DTAVSQTPKYLVTQMGNDKSIKCEQNLGHDTMYWYKQDSKKFLKIMFSYNNKELIINETVPNRFSPKSPDKAHLNLHINSLELGDSAVYFCASSQRSGHTEAFFGQGTRLTVV.

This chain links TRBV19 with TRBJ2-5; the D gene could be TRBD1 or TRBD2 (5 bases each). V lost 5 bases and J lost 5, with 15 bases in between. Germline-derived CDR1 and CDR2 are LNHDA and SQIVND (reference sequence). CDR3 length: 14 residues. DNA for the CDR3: TGTGCCAGTAGTCCCCCCGAGGGGCTGGAGACCCAGTACTTC. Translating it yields CASSPPEGLETQYF.